Given below is one T cell receptor beta chain in context. In the original analysis: It was from reference gene primer amplification that nucleated cell counts were estimated. Only in-frame clones appear in the TCRdb table, and some are missing; sequencing was by immunoSEQ multiplex PCR. V, J and clone size are taken as reported in that table, and D and trimming were inferred from the DNA itself. The table shows fewer than 200,000 clones, with under 90% occurring only once. The data belong to a study of blood T cell repertoires in COVID-19. Those who participated ranged in age from roughly 18 to 100 years and resided in approximately 26 US areas. Sequencing was performed on PBMCs or T cells enriched from blood (not recorded which). The TCR originated in a man aged 45-65 years who had recovered from COVID-19.

The CDR3 reads CASSEGPGGAHNEQFF. In nucleotides, the CDR3 is TGTGCCAGCAGTGAGGGGCCTGGGGGGGCCCACAATGAGCAGTTCTTC. The chain joins TRBV6-4 to TRBJ2-1, with a weak D call TRBD2 (7 bases). The ends were cut back, 3 bases at V and 5 bases at J, with 17 bases in the middle. Germline CDR1 is MRHNA and CDR2 is SNTAGT. CDR3 size: 16 residues.